This T cell receptor beta chain was sequenced in a study of preoperative IRX-2 immunotherapy in early breast cancer. Libraries were prepared by immunoSEQ multiplex PCR; TCRdb keeps only in-frame clonotypes and omits some of them. Here the sample spans under 30,000 clones, 75% to 90% being singletons. Treatment: preoperative locoregional IRX-2 cytokine immunotherapy. Patients received preoperative, locoregional IRX-2 cytokine immunotherapy in a phase Ib study. CDR1 is SGHNT, CDR2 YYREEE, per germline (reference sequence). CDR3 size: 13 residues. V shed 4 bases and J shed 7 bases, with 14 bases lying between them.

The gene calls are TRBV5-4 and TRBJ2-5; D unresolved. Specimen: tumor tissue, collected after IRX-2 immunotherapy. This TCR was sampled from a human donor with breast cancer. DNA of the CDR3: TGTGCCAGCAGCCCCTCTCGCGTGGCGACCCAGTACTTC. Translating gives CASSPSRVATQYF.